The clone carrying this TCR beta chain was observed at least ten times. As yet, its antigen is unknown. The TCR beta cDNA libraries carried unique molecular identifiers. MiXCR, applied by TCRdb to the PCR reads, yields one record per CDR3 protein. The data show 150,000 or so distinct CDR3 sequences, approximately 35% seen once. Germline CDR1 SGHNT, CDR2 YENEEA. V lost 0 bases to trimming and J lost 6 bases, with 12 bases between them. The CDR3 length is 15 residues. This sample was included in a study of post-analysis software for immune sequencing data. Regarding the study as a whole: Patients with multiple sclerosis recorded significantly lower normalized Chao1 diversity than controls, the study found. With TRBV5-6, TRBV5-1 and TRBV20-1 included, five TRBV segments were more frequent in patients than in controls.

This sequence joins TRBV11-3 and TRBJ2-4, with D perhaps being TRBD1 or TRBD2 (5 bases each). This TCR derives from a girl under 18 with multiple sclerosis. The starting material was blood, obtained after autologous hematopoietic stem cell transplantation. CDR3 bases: TGTGCCAGCAGCTTAGATGGGCAAGGGACAAACATTCAGTACTTC. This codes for CASSLDGQGTNIQYF.